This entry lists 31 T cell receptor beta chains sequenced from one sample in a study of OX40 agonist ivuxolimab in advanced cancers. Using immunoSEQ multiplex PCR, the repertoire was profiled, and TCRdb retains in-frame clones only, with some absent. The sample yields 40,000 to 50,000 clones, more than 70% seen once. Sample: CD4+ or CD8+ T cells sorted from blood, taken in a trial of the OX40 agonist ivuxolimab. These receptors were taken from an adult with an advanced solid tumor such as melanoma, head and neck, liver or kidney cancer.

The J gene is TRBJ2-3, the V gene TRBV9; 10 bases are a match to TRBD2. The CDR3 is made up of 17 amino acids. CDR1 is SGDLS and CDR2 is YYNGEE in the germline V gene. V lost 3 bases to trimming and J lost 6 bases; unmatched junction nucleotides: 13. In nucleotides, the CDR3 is TGTGCCAGCAGCGCCCGAGCGGGGGGGCGCTCCACGGATACGCAGTATTTT. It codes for CASSARAGGRSTDTQYF. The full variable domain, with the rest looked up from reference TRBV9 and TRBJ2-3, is DSGVTQTPKHLITATGQRVTLRCSPRSGDLSVYWYQQSLDQGLQFLIQYYNGEERAKGNILERFSAQQFPDLHSELNLSSLELGDSALYFCASSARAGGRSTDTQYFGPGTRLTVL.

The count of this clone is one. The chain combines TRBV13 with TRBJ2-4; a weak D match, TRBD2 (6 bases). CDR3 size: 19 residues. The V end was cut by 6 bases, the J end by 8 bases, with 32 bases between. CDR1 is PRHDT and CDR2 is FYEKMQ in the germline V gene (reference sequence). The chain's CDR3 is CASSSRLISKGLPFDIQYF. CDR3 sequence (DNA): TGTGCCAGCAGTTCCCGCCTCATCTCCAAGGGACTGCCTTTTGACATTCAGTACTTC.

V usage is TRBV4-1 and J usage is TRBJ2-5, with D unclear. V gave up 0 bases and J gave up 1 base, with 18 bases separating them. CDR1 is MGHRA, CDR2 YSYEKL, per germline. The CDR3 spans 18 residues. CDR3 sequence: CASSQDFLPRPSQETQYF. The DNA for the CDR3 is TGCGCCAGCAGCCAAGATTTTCTTCCCCGACCGAGCCAAGAGACCCAGTACTTC.

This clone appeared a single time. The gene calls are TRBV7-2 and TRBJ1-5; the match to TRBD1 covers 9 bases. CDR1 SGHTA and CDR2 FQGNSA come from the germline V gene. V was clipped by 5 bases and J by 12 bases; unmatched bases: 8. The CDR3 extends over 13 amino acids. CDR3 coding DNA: TGTGCCAGCAGCGGGACAGGGCAGAGAGGCCAGCATTTT. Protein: CASSGTGQRGQHF.

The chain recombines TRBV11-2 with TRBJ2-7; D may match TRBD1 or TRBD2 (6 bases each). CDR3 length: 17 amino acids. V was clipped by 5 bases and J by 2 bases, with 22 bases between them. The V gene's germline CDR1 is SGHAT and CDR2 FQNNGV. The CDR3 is CASSVSLGGLTPYEQYF. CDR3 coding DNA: TGTGCCAGCAGCGTATCATTAGGGGGGCTCACTCCCTACGAGCAGTACTTC. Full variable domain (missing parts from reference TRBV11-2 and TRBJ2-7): EAGVAQSPRYKIIEKRQSVAFWCNPISGHATLYWYQQILGQGPKLLIQFQNNGVVDDSQLPKDRFSAERLKGVDSTLKIQPAKLEDSAVYLCASSVSLGGLTPYEQYFGPGTRLTVT.

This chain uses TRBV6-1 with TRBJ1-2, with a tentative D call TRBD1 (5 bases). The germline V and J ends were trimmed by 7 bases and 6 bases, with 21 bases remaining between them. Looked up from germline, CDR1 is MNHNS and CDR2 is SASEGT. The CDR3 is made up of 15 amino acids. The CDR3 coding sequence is TGTGCCAGCATTCCACCGGGGACGGCAAGAGATGGCTACACCTTC. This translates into CASIPPGTARDGYTF.

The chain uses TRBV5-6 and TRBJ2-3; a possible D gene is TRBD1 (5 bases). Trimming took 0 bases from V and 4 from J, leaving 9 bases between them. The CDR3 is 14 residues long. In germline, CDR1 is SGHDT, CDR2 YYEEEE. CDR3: CASSLALRADTQYF. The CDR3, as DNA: TGTGCCAGCAGCTTGGCACTCAGGGCAGATACGCAGTATTTT.

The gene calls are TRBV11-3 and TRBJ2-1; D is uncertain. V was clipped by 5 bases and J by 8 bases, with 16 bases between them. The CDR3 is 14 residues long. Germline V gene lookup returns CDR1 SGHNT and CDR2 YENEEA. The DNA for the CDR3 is TGTGCCAGCAGCCCCCGAACCTCTGGGGATGAGCAGTTCTTC. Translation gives CASSPRTSGDEQFF.

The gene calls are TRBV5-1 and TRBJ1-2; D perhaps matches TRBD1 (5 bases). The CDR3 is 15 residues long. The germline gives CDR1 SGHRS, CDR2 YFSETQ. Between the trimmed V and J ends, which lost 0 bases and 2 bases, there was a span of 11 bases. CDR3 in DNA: TGCGCCAGCAGCTTGGGACAGTCGTTAAACTATGGCTACACCTTC. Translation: CASSLGQSLNYGYTF.

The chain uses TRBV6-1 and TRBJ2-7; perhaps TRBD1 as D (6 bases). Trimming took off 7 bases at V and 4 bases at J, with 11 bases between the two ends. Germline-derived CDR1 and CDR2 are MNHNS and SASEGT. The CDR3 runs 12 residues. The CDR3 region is CASTGEEYEQYF. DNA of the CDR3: TGTGCCAGCACAGGGGAAGAGTACGAGCAGTACTTC.

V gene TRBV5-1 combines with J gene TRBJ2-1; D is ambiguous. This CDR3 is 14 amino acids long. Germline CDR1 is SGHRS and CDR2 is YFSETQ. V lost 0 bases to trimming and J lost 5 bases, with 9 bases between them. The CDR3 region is CASSLESAHNEQFF. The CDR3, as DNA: TGCGCCAGCAGCTTGGAGTCAGCCCACAATGAGCAGTTCTTC.

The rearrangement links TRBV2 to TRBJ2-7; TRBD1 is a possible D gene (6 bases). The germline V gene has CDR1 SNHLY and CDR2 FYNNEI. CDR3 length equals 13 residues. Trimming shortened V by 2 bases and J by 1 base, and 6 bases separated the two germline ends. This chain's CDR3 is CASSEQGSYEQYF. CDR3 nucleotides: TGTGCCAGCAGTGAACAGGGGTCCTACGAGCAGTACTTC.

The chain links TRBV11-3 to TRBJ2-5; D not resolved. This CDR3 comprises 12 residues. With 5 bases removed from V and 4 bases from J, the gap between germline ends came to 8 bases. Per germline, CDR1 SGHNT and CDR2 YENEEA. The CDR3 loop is CASSTVGETQYF. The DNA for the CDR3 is TGTGCCAGCAGCACCGTCGGAGAGACCCAGTACTTC.

CDR3 bases: TGTGCCAGCAGAACGGGAGGCGCGGGGGGCCAAGAGACCCAGTACTTC. It specifies CASRTGGAGGQETQYF. J is TRBJ2-5 and V is TRBV2; 8 nucleotides match TRBD2. Trimming removed 6 bases from V and 1 base from J; junction bases left unmatched: 10. CDR3 length equals 16 residues. Germline CDR1 reads SNHLY; CDR2 reads FYNNEI.

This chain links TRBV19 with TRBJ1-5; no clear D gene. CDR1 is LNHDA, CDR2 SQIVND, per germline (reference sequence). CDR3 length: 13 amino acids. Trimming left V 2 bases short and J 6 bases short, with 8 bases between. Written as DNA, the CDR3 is TGTGCCAGTAGTATAAGCGTCGTTCAGCCCCAGCATTTT. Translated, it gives CASSISVVQPQHF. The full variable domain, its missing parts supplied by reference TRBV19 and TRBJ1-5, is DGGITQSPKYLFRKEGQNVTLSCEQNLNHDAMYWYRQDPGQGLRLIYYSQIVNDFQKGDIAEGYSVSREKKESFPLTVTSAQKNPTAFYLCASSISVVQPQHFGDGTRLSIL.

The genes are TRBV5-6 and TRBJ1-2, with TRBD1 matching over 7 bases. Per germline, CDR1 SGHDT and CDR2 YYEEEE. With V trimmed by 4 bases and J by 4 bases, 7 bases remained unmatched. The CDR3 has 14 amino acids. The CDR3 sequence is CASSPRGDSYGYTF. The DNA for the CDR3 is TGTGCCAGCAGCCCCCGAGGGGACAGCTATGGCTACACCTTC.

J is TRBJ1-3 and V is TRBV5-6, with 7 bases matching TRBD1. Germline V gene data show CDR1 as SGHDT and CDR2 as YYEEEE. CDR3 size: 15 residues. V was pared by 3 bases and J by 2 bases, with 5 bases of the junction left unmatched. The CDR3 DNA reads TGTGCCAGCAGCTCCCTCGGACAGGCTGGAAACACCATATATTTT. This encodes CASSSLGQAGNTIYF.

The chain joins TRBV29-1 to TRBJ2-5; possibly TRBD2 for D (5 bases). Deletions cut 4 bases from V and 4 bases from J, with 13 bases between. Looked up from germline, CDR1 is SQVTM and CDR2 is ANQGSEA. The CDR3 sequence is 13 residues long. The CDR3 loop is CSVVPPSSETQYF. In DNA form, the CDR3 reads TGCAGCGTTGTCCCCCCTAGCTCAGAGACCCAGTACTTC.

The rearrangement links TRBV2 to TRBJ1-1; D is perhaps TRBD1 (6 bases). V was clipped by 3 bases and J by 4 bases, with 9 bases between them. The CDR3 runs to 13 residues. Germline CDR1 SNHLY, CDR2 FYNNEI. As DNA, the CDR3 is TGTGCCAGCAGTGAGAGGGGGGGCACTGAAGCTTTCTTT. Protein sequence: CASSERGGTEAFF.

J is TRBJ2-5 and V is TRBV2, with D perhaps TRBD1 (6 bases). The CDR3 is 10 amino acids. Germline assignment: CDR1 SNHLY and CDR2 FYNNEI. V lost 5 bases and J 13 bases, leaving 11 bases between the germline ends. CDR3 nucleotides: TGTGCCAGCAGTCGACAGGTCTTGTACTTC. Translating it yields CASSRQVLYF. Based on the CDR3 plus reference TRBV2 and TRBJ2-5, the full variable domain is EPEVTQTPSHQVTQMGQEVILRCVPISNHLYFYWYRQILGQKVEFLVSFYNNEISEKSEIFDDQFSVERPDGSNFTLKIRSTKLEDSAMYFCASSRQVLYFGPGTRLLVL.

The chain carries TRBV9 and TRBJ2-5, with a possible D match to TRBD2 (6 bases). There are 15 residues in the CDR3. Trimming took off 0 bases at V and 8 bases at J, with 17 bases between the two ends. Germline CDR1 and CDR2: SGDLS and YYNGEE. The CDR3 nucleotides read TGTGCCAGCAGCGTAGAGGGCCTCCGGGGGTCTACCCAGTACTTC. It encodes CASSVEGLRGSTQYF.

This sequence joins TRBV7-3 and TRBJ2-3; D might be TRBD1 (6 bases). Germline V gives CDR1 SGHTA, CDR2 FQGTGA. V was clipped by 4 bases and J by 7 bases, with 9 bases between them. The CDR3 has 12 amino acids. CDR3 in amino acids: CASSSGTNTQYF. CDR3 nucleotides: TGTGCCAGCAGCTCCGGGACAAATACGCAGTATTTT.

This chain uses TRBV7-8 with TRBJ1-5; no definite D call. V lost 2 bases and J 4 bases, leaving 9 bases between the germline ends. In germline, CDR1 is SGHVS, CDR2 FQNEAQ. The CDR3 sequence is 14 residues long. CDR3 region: CASSLRSANQPQHF. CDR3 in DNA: TGTGCCAGCAGCTTAAGATCAGCAAATCAGCCCCAGCATTTT.

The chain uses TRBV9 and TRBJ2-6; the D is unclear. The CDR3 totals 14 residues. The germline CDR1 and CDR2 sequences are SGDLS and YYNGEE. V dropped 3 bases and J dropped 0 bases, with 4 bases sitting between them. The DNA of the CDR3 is TGTGCCAGCAGCGCTAGCTCTGGGGCCAACGTCCTGACTTTC. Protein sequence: CASSASSGANVLTF. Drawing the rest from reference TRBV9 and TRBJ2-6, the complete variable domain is DSGVTQTPKHLITATGQRVTLRCSPRSGDLSVYWYQQSLDQGLQFLIQYYNGEERAKGNILERFSAQQFPDLHSELNLSSLELGDSALYFCASSASSGANVLTFGAGSRLTVL.

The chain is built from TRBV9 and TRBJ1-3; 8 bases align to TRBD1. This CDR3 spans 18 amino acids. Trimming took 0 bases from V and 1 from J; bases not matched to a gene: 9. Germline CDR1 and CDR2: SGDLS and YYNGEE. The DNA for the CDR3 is TGTGCCAGCAGCGTAGCTTCCGGCCAGGGGGCTTCTGGAAACACCATATATTTT. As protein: CASSVASGQGASGNTIYF. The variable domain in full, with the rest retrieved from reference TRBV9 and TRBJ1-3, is DSGVTQTPKHLITATGQRVTLRCSPRSGDLSVYWYQQSLDQGLQFLIQYYNGEERAKGNILERFSAQQFPDLHSELNLSSLELGDSALYFCASSVASGQGASGNTIYFGEGSWLTVV.

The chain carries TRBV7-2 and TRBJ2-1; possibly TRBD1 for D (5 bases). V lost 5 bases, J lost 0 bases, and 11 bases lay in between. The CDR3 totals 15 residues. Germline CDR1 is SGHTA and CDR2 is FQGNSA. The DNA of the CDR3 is TGTGCCAGCAGCCTCAGGGTTAGCTCCTACAATGAGCAGTTCTTC. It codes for CASSLRVSSYNEQFF.

CDR3 DNA sequence: TGTGCCAGCAGCTTTCGACTCAGGGGGCCTTACAATGAGCAGTTCTTC. The encoded protein is CASSFRLRGPYNEQFF. The chain is built from TRBV14 and TRBJ2-1, with 8 bases that match TRBD1. The length of the CDR3 is 16 residues. Germline V gives CDR1 SGHDN, CDR2 FVKESK. With V trimmed by 5 bases and J by 4 bases, 10 bases remained unmatched.

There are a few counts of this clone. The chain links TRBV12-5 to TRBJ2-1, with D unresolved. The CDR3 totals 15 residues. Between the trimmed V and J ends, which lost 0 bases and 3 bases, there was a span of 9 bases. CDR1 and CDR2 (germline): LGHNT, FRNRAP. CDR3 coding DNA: TGTGCTAGTGGTTTGGTCCGTTGGAGCTACAATGAGCAGTTCTTC. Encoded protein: CASGLVRWSYNEQFF.

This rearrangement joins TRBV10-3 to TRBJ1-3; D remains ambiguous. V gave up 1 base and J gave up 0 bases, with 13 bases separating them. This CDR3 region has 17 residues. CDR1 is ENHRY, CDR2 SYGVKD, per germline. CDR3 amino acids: CAISEFFGAASGNTIYF. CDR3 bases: TGTGCCATCAGTGAGTTTTTCGGCGCTGCCTCTGGAAACACCATATATTTT.

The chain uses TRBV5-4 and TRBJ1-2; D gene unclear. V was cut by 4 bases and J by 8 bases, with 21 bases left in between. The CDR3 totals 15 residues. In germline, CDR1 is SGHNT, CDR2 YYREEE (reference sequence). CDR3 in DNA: TGTGCCAGCAGCGTTCCGAGGTTCCTTGGTGGCGGCTACACCTTC. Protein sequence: CASSVPRFLGGGYTF.

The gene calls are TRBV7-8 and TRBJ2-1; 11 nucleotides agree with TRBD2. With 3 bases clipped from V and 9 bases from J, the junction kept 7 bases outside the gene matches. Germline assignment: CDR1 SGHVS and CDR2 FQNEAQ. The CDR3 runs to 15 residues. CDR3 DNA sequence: TGTGCCAGCAGCTTCTTAGCGGGGGGGCCGGGTGAGCAGTTCTTC. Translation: CASSFLAGGPGEQFF.